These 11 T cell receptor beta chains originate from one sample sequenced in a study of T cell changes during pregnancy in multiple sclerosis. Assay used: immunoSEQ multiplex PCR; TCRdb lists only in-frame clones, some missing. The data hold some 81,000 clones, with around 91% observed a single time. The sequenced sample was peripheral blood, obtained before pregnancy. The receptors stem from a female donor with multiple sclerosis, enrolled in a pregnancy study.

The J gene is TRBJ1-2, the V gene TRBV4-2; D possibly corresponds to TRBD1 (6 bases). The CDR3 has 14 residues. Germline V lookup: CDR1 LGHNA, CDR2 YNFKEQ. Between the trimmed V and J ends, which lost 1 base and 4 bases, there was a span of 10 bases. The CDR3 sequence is CASSQGQAVYGYTF. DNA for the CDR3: TGTGCCAGCAGCCAAGGACAGGCCGTCTATGGCTACACCTTC.

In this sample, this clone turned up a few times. Here the CDR3 DNA reads TGCGCCAGCAGCCGCCAGAACTATGGCTACACCTTC. It yields the protein CASSRQNYGYTF. V usage is TRBV4-1 and J usage is TRBJ1-2; D unclear. CDR1 is MGHRA and CDR2 is YSYEKL in the germline V gene. The CDR3 is made up of 12 amino acids. The V end was cut by 4 bases, the J end by 2 bases, with 5 bases between.

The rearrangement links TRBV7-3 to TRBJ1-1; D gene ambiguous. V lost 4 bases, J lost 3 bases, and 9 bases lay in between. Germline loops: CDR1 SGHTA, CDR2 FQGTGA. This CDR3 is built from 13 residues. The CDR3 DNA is TGTGCCAGCAGCTCGCAGGAGGACACTGAAGCTTTCTTT. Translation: CASSSQEDTEAFF. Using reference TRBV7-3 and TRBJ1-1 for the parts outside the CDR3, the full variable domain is GAGVSQTPSNKVTEKGKYVELRCDPISGHTALYWYRQSLGQGPEFLIYFQGTGAADDSGLPNDRFFAVRPEGSVSTLKIQRTERGDSAVYLCASSSQEDTEAFFGQGTRLTVV.

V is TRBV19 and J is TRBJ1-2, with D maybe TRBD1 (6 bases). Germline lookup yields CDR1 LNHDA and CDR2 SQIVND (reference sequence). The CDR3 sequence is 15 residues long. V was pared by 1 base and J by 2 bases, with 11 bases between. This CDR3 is CASSIAPGANYGYTF. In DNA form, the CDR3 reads TGTGCCAGTAGTATAGCCCCAGGGGCAAACTATGGCTACACCTTC.

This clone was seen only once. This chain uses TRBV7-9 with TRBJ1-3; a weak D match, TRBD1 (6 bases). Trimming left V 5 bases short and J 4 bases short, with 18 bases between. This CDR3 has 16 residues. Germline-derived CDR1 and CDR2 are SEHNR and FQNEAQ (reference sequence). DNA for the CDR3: TGTGCCAGCAGCCCGGTGGGGGGGGCGTCGGGAAACACCATATATTTT. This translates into CASSPVGGASGNTIYF.

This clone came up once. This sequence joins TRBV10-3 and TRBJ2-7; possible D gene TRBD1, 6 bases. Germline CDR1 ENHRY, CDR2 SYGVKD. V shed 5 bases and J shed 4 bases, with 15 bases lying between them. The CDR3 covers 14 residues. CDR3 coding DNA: TGTGCCATCAGTTATCAGGGACACCTTTACGAGCAGTACTTC. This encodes CAISYQGHLYEQYF.

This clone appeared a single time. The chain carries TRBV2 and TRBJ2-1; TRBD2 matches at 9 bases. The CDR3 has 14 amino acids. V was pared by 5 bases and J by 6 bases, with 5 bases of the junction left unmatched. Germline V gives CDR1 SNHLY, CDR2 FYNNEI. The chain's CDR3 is CASSPSGAVNEQFF. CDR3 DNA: TGTGCCAGCAGTCCTAGCGGGGCGGTCAATGAGCAGTTCTTC.

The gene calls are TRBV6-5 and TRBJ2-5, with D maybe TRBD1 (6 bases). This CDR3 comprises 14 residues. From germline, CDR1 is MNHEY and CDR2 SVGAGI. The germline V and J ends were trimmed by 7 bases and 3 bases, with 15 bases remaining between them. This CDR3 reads CASKGMKGEETQYF. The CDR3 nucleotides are TGTGCCAGCAAGGGGATGAAGGGGGAAGAGACCCAGTACTTC.

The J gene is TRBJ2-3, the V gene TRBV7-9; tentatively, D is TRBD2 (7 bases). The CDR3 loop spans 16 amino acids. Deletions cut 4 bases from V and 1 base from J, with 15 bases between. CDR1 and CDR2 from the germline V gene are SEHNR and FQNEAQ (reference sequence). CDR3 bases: TGTGCCAGCAGCTCCCCAACGGGGGGCCGCACAGATACGCAGTATTTT. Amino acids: CASSSPTGGRTDTQYF.

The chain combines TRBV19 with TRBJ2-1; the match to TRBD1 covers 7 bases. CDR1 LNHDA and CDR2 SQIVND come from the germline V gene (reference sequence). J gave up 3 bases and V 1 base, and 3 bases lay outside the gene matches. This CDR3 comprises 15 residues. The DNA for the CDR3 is TGTGCCAGTAGTATAGTACAGGGGATCTACAATGAGCAGTTCTTC. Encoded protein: CASSIVQGIYNEQFF.

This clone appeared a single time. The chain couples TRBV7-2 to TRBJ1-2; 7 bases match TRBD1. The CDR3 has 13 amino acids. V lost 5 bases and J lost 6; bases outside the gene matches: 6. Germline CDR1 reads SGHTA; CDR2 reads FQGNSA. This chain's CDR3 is CASSPRTGDGYTF. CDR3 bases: TGTGCCAGCAGCCCGCGGACAGGTGATGGCTACACCTTC.